A selection of T cell receptor beta chains follows, all from one sample in a study of radiation and T cells in renal cell carcinoma. Sequencing used immunoSEQ multiplex PCR; TCRdb keeps in-frame clones, though not all of them. The sample holds about 130,000 clones, over 75% seen once. The input for sequencing was blood, taken from a patient whose treatment included radiotherapy and nephrectomy. These receptors were obtained from a woman aged 55 to 70 with renal cell carcinoma. CDR3s include the opening cysteine and the closing phenylalanine or tryptophan. Fields, in order: J gene, D gene, V gene, clone size, CDR3 protein, CDR3 DNA. A D gene is named only where the DNA matches it firmly. Clone size is stated in some rows and not others, as once, few, many or a class when expanded.

>TRBJ1-4|.|TRBV6-1|few
CASSQPVGRPEKLFF
TGTGCCAGCAGTCAGCCGGTGGGACGGCCTGAAAAACTGTTTTTT
>TRBJ1-1|TRBD1|TRBV4-1|.
CASSQDVTGTSEAFF
TGCGCCAGCAGCCAAGATGTGACAGGGACCTCTGAAGCTTTCTTT
>TRBJ1-2|.|TRBV20-1|.
CSGDRHGYTF
TGCAGTGGGGATCGGCATGGCTACACCTTC
>TRBJ2-7|TRBD2|TRBV19|.
CASSMGTSSYEQYF
TGTGCCAGTAGTATGGGGACTAGCTCCTACGAGCAGTACTTC
>TRBJ2-1|.|TRBV27|.
CASSLSSFGSSYNEQFF
TGTGCCAGCAGTTTATCGAGTTTCGGGAGCTCCTACAATGAGCAGTTCTTC
>TRBJ2-1|.|TRBV5-4|once
CASSLRGAHNEQFF
TGTGCCAGCAGCTTGCGGGGGGCCCACAATGAGCAGTTCTTC
>TRBJ2-7|.|TRBV6-1|.
CASSEWAGESHEQYF
TGTGCCAGCAGTGAATGGGCAGGGGAGTCCCACGAGCAGTACTTC
>TRBJ2-5|.|TRBV15|.
CATSLAGQETQYF
TGTGCCACCAGCCTAGCAGGGCAAGAGACCCAGTACTTC
>TRBJ2-7|.|TRBV20-1|.
CSASRGYEQYF
TGCAGTGCTAGCCGGGGATACGAGCAGTACTTC
>TRBJ2-5|.|TRBV29-1|.
CSVARTQWETQYF
TGCAGCGTTGCCAGGACCCAATGGGAGACCCAGTACTTC
>TRBJ1-1|.|TRBV28|few
CASSFQGGDTEAFF
TGTGCCAGCAGTTTTCAGGGAGGGGACACTGAAGCTTTCTTT
>TRBJ1-2|.|TRBV6-5|.
CASRGLYGYTF
TGTGCCAGCAGGGGGCTCTATGGCTACACCTTC
>TRBJ2-7|.|TRBV29-1|.
CSVEGNRQYEQYF
TGCAGCGTTGAAGGAAACAGGCAGTACGAGCAGTACTTC
>TRBJ1-1|.|TRBV29-1|.
CSVEVQPQRTEAFF
TGCAGCGTTGAAGTACAACCCCAAAGAACTGAAGCTTTCTTT
>TRBJ1-6|TRBD1|TRBV5-1|.
CASSQNSRDRENSPLHF
TGCGCCAGCAGCCAGAACTCCCGGGACAGGGAAAATTCACCCCTCCACTTT
>TRBJ1-2|.|TRBV28|.
CASSLSEGGYTF
TGTGCCAGCAGTTTATCAGAGGGAGGCTACACCTTC
>TRBJ2-7|TRBD1|TRBV15|.
CATSTTGQGAPEQYF
TGTGCCACCAGCACGACGGGACAGGGGGCGCCCGAGCAGTACTTC
>TRBJ2-7|.|TRBV7-9|.
CASVFDSPSSYEQYF
TGTGCCAGCGTTTTCGACAGCCCGAGCTCCTACGAGCAGTACTTC
>TRBJ1-5|.|TRBV19|few
CASSIGGGQPQHF
TGTGCCAGTAGTATAGGGGGGGGCCAGCCCCAGCATTTT
>TRBJ1-2|.|TRBV7-2|.
CASSQIGTDGYGYTF
TGTGCCAGCAGCCAGATTGGGACCGATGGGTATGGCTACACCTTC
>TRBJ2-7|TRBD1|TRBV5-5|.
CASSLWTGGPYEQYF
TGTGCCAGCAGCTTATGGACAGGGGGCCCCTACGAGCAGTACTTC
>TRBJ2-1|TRBD2|TRBV9|.
CASSVKRGDEQFF
TGTGCCAGCAGCGTAAAGCGGGGGGATGAGCAGTTCTTC
>TRBJ1-2|TRBD1|TRBV6-1|.
CASSESTGRGGYTF
TGTGCCAGCAGTGAATCGACAGGGCGTGGTGGCTACACCTTC
>TRBJ1-5|.|TRBV6-1|.
CASQAIEGNQPQHF
TGTGCCAGCCAGGCCATAGAAGGCAATCAGCCCCAGCATTTT
>TRBJ2-5|.|TRBV11-2|.
CASSAEETQYF
TGTGCCAGCAGCGCAGAAGAGACCCAGTACTTC
>TRBJ2-2|.|TRBV6-1|.
CASRVNTPGELFF
TGTGCCAGCAGGGTTAACACCCCCGGGGAGCTGTTTTTT
>TRBJ1-1|TRBD1|TRBV30|few
CAVQGENTEAFF
TGTGCCGTACAGGGGGAGAACACTGAAGCTTTCTTT
>TRBJ2-3|TRBD2|TRBV10-2|.
CASSFSGGPPDTQYF
TGCGCCAGCAGCTTTAGCGGGGGCCCCCCAGATACGCAGTATTTT
>TRBJ1-2|TRBD1|TRBV4-3|.
CASSQGHRDRGYTF
TGCGCCAGCAGCCAGGGGCATCGGGACAGAGGCTACACCTTC
>TRBJ1-4|.|TRBV27|.
CASSLSDGNEKLFF
TGTGCCAGCAGTTTATCGGACGGGAATGAAAAACTGTTTTTT
>TRBJ1-5|.|TRBV19|.
CASSPVLDDSNQPQHF
TGTGCCAGTAGCCCAGTTCTGGACGATAGCAATCAGCCCCAGCATTTT
>TRBJ2-1|TRBD2|TRBV7-2|.
CASSFSGTSNEQFF
TGTGCCAGCAGCTTCTCCGGGACTAGCAATGAGCAGTTCTTC
>TRBJ2-1|.|TRBV9|.
CASSSHGGSYNEQFF
TGTGCCAGCAGCTCCCATGGGGGGTCCTACAATGAGCAGTTCTTC
>TRBJ1-5|.|TRBV7-6|.
CASSPSGGRDNQPQHF
TGTGCCAGCAGCCCATCTGGTGGCAGGGACAATCAGCCCCAGCATTTT
>TRBJ1-2|.|TRBV2|few
CALLGQYYGYTF
TGTGCCCTACTTGGGCAATATTACGGCTACACCTTC
>TRBJ1-2|.|TRBV5-1|.
CASSLDGNYGYTF
TGCGCCAGCAGCTTAGACGGTAACTATGGCTACACCTTC
>TRBJ1-1|TRBD1|TRBV6-6|.
CASRPRTGNTEAFF
TGTGCCAGCAGGCCCCGGACAGGGAACACTGAAGCTTTCTTT
>TRBJ2-1|.|TRBV5-5|.
CASSVSGEYNEQFF
TGTGCCAGCAGCGTTAGCGGAGAATACAATGAGCAGTTCTTC
>TRBJ2-7|TRBD1|TRBV5-5|.
CASSLQRGGFSEQYF
TGTGCCAGCAGCTTGCAAAGAGGGGGCTTCTCCGAGCAGTACTTC
>TRBJ2-2|.|TRBV27|.
CASSHGRTGELFF
TGTGCCAGCAGTCACGGACGAACCGGGGAGCTGTTTTTT
>TRBJ1-2|.|TRBV19|.
CASSITAYRDGYTF
TGTGCCAGTAGTATAACGGCCTACAGGGATGGCTACACCTTC
>TRBJ1-1|TRBD1|TRBV5-6|.
CASSSPDWDRGTDTEAFF
TGTGCCAGCAGCTCGCCCGACTGGGACAGGGGGACGGACACTGAAGCTTTCTTT
>TRBJ1-5|.|TRBV7-4|.
CASSLVVGYSNQPQHF
TGTGCCAGCAGCTTAGTGGTCGGATATAGCAATCAGCCCCAGCATTTT
>TRBJ1-5|TRBD1|TRBV6-5|few
CASSQTGGGNQPQHF
TGTGCCAGCAGTCAGACAGGGGGGGGCAATCAGCCCCAGCATTTT
>TRBJ1-2|.|TRBV7-9|.
CASSLSNGPYGYTF
TGTGCCAGCAGCTTATCTAATGGACCATATGGCTACACCTTC
>TRBJ2-7|TRBD1|TRBV4-1|once
CASSRGQGLYEQYF
TGCGCCAGCAGCCGGGGACAGGGGCTCTACGAGCAGTACTTC
>TRBJ2-7|.|TRBV6-5|.
CASSDFDSSYEQYF
TGTGCCAGCAGTGACTTTGACAGCTCCTACGAGCAGTACTTC
>TRBJ2-5|TRBD2|TRBV7-2|.
CASSLEATSGGQETQYF
TGTGCCAGCAGCTTAGAGGCGACTAGCGGGGGCCAAGAGACCCAGTACTTC
>TRBJ1-5|.|TRBV23-1|.
CASSTAGANNNQPQHF
TGCGCCAGCAGTACAGCAGGGGCTAACAACAATCAGCCCCAGCATTTT
>TRBJ1-1|TRBD1|TRBV7-2|.
CASSLPTGFTEAFF
TGTGCCAGCAGCCTCCCGACAGGGTTCACTGAAGCTTTCTTT
>TRBJ1-1|.|TRBV6-1|once
CAISETGHLNTEAFF
TGTGCCATCAGTGAAACAGGACACCTGAACACTGAAGCTTTCTTT
>TRBJ1-2|.|TRBV5-1|.
CASSFDRTTNYGYTF
TGCGCCAGCAGCTTTGACAGGACGACTAACTATGGCTACACCTTC
>TRBJ2-5|.|TRBV4-2|.
CASSQDDSQETQYF
TGTGCCAGCAGCCAAGATGACAGCCAAGAGACCCAGTACTTC
>TRBJ1-2|.|TRBV5-1|few
CASSLSSPTYGYTF
TGCGCCAGCAGCTTGAGTTCCCCGACCTATGGCTACACCTTC